These 28 T cell receptor beta chains were sequenced from one sample in a study of T cells in Graves' hyperthyroidism and ophthalmopathy (dated by TCRdb to about 2019). Library preparation employed multiplex PCR. These reads were obtained on an Illumina HiSeq 2000. Amplification of TCR beta CDR3 regions was carried out from RNA transcripts. The TCR CDR3 was subjected to a first round of RT-PCR using the HTBI primer set and the Qiagen OneStep RT-PCR kit. TCRdb passed the public sequencing reads through fastp at Q25 and MiXCR, retaining productive beta sequences. When rows share a CDR3 protein, they turn into one entry using the most common DNA and genes. A total of about 410,000 distinct CDR3 sequences appear in this sample, roughly 15% of them only once. The top ten clonotypes cover around a fifth of the sample. The source material was blood. These receptors originate from a woman aged 25 to 39 with Graves' ophthalmopathy.

About this clonotype itself: No conserved phenylalanine or tryptophan ends this CDR3, so it is likely a read error. CDR3 sequence (DNA): TGTGCCAGCAGTGGAGACAGAACCTATAATTCACCCCTCCACTCT. This encodes CASSGDRTYNSPLHS. The chain links TRBV25-1 to TRBJ1-6; perhaps TRBD1 as D (5 bases). The CDR3 sequence is 15 residues long. V was clipped by 4 bases and J by 2 bases, with 9 bases between them. CDR1 MGHDK and CDR2 SYGVNS come from the germline V gene.

The chain uses TRBV6-9 and TRBJ2-7; TRBD2 aligns across 10 bases. This CDR3 comprises 17 residues. Trimming cost V 8 bases and J 0 bases; bases outside gene matches: 13. The germline gives CDR1 MNHGY, CDR2 SVAAGI. The CDR3 sequence: CASVSPSGGRSSYEQYF. In DNA form, the CDR3 reads TGTGCCAGCGTGTCCCCTAGCGGGGGCCGGAGCTCCTACGAGCAGTACTTC.

The table lists this clonotype with many counts. The V and J genes are TRBV20-1 and TRBJ2-5, with 8 bases matching TRBD1. After removal of 2 bases from V and 1 base from J, the junction contained 3 bases not matched to a gene. Germline V gives CDR1 DFQATT, CDR2 SNEGSKA (reference sequence). The CDR3 loop spans 14 amino acids. Written as DNA, the CDR3 is TGCAGTGCTAGAACTACAGGGGGCCAAGAGACCCAGTACTTC. Its translation: CSARTTGGQETQYF.

This clonotype appeared many times. The chain links TRBV28 to TRBJ1-1; D unclear. Germline lookup yields CDR1 MDHEN and CDR2 SYDVKM. The CDR3 loop spans 11 amino acids. V was cut by 5 bases and J by 10 bases, with 11 bases left in between. The CDR3 protein is CASSLREGAFF. The CDR3 nucleotides read TGTGCCAGCAGTCTCCGAGAGGGAGCTTTCTTT.

This clonotype was seen repeatedly, ten times or more. The V call is TRBV12-3 or TRBV12-4, the J call TRBJ1-2; 8 nucleotides line up with TRBD1. The CDR3 is 16 residues long. V was clipped by 7 bases and J by 0 bases; unmatched bases: 10. The CDR3 region has the DNA TGTGCCAGCACCCCGGACAGGGCGCCATCTAACTATGGCTACACCTTC. Its protein is CASTPDRAPSNYGYTF.

This clonotype was seen many times. The rearrangement joins TRBV20-1 to TRBJ1-2; possibly TRBD1 for D (6 bases). Trimming took off 3 bases at V and 4 bases at J, with 15 bases between the two ends. CDR3 length: 14 amino acids. From germline, CDR1 is DFQATT and CDR2 SNEGSKA (reference sequence). Here the CDR3 DNA reads TGCAGTGCTAGGGAACAGGGATTCTTCTATGGCTACACCTTC. It yields the protein CSAREQGFFYGYTF.

This clonotype was detected ten times or more. The rearrangement links TRBV5-1 to TRBJ2-2, with a weak D call TRBD1 (6 bases). The CDR3 totals 15 residues. V shed 4 bases and J shed 0 bases, with 10 bases lying between them. Germline V CDR1 and CDR2: SGHRS, YFSETQ. CDR3 sequence (DNA): TGCGCCAGCAGCCTTGGACAGCCGAACACCGGGGAGCTGTTTTTT. It encodes CASSLGQPNTGELFF.

In this sample, this clonotype turned up a few times. CDR3: CASSPGAGVDSPLHF. Written as DNA, the CDR3 is TGTGCCAGCAGCCCCGGGGCGGGGGTTGATTCACCCCTCCACTTT. V gene TRBV7-9 combines with J gene TRBJ1-6, with D possibly being TRBD1 (5 bases). V lost 5 bases and J lost 8, with 16 bases in between. Germline V gene lookup returns CDR1 SEHNR and CDR2 FQNEAQ (reference sequence). CDR3 length: 15 amino acids.

This clonotype was found many times. The chain recombines TRBV5-1 with TRBJ2-3, with 8 bases lining up with TRBD2. This CDR3 spans 15 amino acids. Germline V CDR1 and CDR2: SGHRS, YFSETQ. V was pared by 1 base and J by 5 bases, with 6 bases of the junction left unmatched. CDR3 residues: CASSLRGLEVDTQYF. For the CDR3, the DNA is TGCGCCAGCAGCTTGAGGGGACTAGAGGTAGATACGCAGTATTTT.

This clonotype was seen only a few times. This chain connects TRBV19 to TRBJ1-3; D perhaps matches TRBD1 (5 bases). Germline V gene sequence: CDR1 LNHDA, CDR2 SQIVND (reference sequence). This CDR3 is built from 14 residues. The V gene lost 6 bases and the J gene lost 0 bases, with 9 bases spanning the gap. The CDR3 bases are TGTGCCAGTAGGAGCGGGGGCTCTGGAAACACCATATATTTT. It specifies CASRSGGSGNTIYF.

This clonotype showed up just once. This chain uses TRBV25-1 with TRBJ1-6; D is perhaps TRBD1 (5 bases). With 6 bases removed from V and 7 bases from J, the gap between germline ends came to 13 bases. The CDR3 is made up of 14 amino acids. Looked up from germline, CDR1 is MGHDK and CDR2 is SYGVNS. This CDR3 reads CASRWTPANSPLHF. Here the CDR3 DNA reads TGTGCCAGCAGGTGGACACCCGCAAATTCACCCCTCCACTTT.

This clonotype appeared many times. The genes are TRBV30 and TRBJ2-3; 11 positions match TRBD1. The CDR3 extends over 14 amino acids. CDR1 is GTSNPN and CDR2 is SVGIG in the germline V gene (reference sequence). V was clipped by 7 bases and J by 4 bases; unmatched bases: 7. CDR3 region: CAFSGQGGPDTQYF. The CDR3 bases are TGTGCCTTTTCGGGACAGGGGGGCCCAGATACGCAGTATTTT.

This clonotype was counted at least ten times. The chain employs TRBV5-1 and TRBJ2-1; 8 nucleotides match TRBD2. CDR1 is SGHRS, CDR2 YFSETQ, per germline. V gave up 6 bases and J gave up 5 bases; unmatched junction bases: 19. The CDR3 runs 18 residues. The CDR3 reads CASNSRRGDPPHHNEQFF. For the CDR3, the DNA is TGCGCCAGCAATTCTCGGCGGGGGGACCCTCCTCACCACAATGAGCAGTTCTTC. Full variable domain (outside the CDR3, taken from reference TRBV5-1 and TRBJ2-1): KAGVTQTPRYLIKTRGQQVTLSCSPISGHRSVSWYQQTPGQGLQFLFEYFSETQRNKGNFPGRFSGRQFSNSRSEMNVSTLELGDSALYLCASNSRRGDPPHHNEQFFGPGTRLTVL.

This clonotype was counted only a few times. The chain employs TRBV19 and TRBJ1-4; possible D gene TRBD1, 5 bases. This CDR3 has 13 amino acids. With 8 bases removed from V and 5 bases from J, the gap between germline ends came to 12 bases. Germline values: CDR1 LNHDA, CDR2 SQIVND (reference sequence). CDR3 coding DNA: TGTGCCAGTGGCCACGGGGGGAATGAAAAACTGTTTTTT. As protein: CASGHGGNEKLFF.

The chain has TRBV9 and TRBJ1-1; D gene uncertain. Germline V gene sequence: CDR1 SGDLS, CDR2 YYNGEE. Trimming cost V 0 bases and J 2 bases, with 8 bases left between them. CDR3 length: 14 residues. This CDR3 is CASSVGGRNTEAFF. In nucleotides, the CDR3 is TGTGCCAGCAGCGTAGGAGGCAGAAACACTGAAGCTTTCTTT.

The rearrangement joins TRBV30 to TRBJ1-6; TRBD1 matches at 8 bases. The CDR3 is 16 residues long. The germline V gene has CDR1 GTSNPN and CDR2 SVGIG (reference sequence). V shed 5 bases and J 4 bases; nucleotides not matched to a gene: 10. CDR3 nucleotide sequence: TGTGCCTGGCAACCGGGACAGGCGTTTTATAATTCACCCCTCCACTTT. Translation gives CAWQPGQAFYNSPLHF.

This clonotype occurred many times. The chain has TRBV6-1 and TRBJ1-4; TRBD1 is a possible D gene (5 bases). CDR1 and CDR2 from the germline V gene are MNHNS and SASEGT. This CDR3 region has 14 residues. V gave up 4 bases and J gave up 8 bases, with 14 bases separating them. CDR3 in amino acids: CASSGQEGSEKLFF. The CDR3 DNA sequence: TGTGCCAGCAGTGGGCAGGAGGGGAGCGAAAAACTGTTTTTT.

This clonotype has at least ten counts. The chain links TRBV2 to TRBJ2-7; 7 positions agree with TRBD1. Germline values: CDR1 SNHLY, CDR2 FYNNEI. The V segment lost 8 bases and the J segment 2 bases; nucleotides outside the gene matches: 9. This CDR3 comprises 14 residues. The CDR3 nucleotides are TGTGCCAGCCTTAGGGGGCAGGGGGCCTACGAGCAGTACTTC. It is translated as CASLRGQGAYEQYF.

Only a few counts were recorded for this clonotype. The rearrangement uses TRBV19 and TRBJ1-5; no firm D call. The CDR3 contains 15 residues. Trimming cost V 3 bases and J 0 bases, with 9 bases left between them. Germline CDR1 is LNHDA and CDR2 is SQIVND (reference sequence). The CDR3 DNA follows: TGTGCCAGTAGTATCCCCTCTCGTAGCAATCAGCCCCAGCATTTT. Protein product: CASSIPSRSNQPQHF.

The J gene is TRBJ1-1, the V gene TRBV7-9, with TRBD1 as a possible D gene (6 bases). Germline values: CDR1 SEHNR, CDR2 FQNEAQ (reference sequence). The CDR3 covers 15 residues. The CDR3 here is CADSFVQAGFTEAFF. DNA of the CDR3: TGTGCGGACAGCTTCGTTCAGGCGGGCTTCACTGAAGCTTTCTTT.

This clonotype was observed at least ten times. The rearrangement uses TRBV2 and TRBJ1-6; a possible D gene is TRBD1 (5 bases). Trimming shortened V by 6 bases and J by 7 bases, and 22 bases separated the two germline ends. There are 17 residues in the CDR3. Germline V gives CDR1 SNHLY, CDR2 FYNNEI. CDR3 sequence: CASRTHRGRAKNSPLHF. CDR3 nucleotide sequence: TGTGCCAGCAGGACCCACCGGGGCAGAGCTAAGAATTCACCCCTCCACTTT.

This clonotype was observed at least ten times. The V call is TRBV2, the J call TRBJ1-2, with 8 positions matching TRBD1. J gave up 8 bases and V 5 bases, and 4 bases lay outside the gene matches. Germline assignment: CDR1 SNHLY and CDR2 FYNNEI. The CDR3 covers 12 residues. DNA of the CDR3: TGTGCCAGCAGTCTCAGGGGGCAGGGCTACACCTTC. This translates into CASSLRGQGYTF.

This clonotype was counted many times. CDR3 sequence reads: CASSPPDSNSGNTIYF. DNA of the CDR3: TGTGCCAGCTCACCCCCGGACAGCAACTCTGGAAACACCATATATTTT. The genes are TRBV18 and TRBJ1-3; maybe TRBD1 (6 bases). CDR3 size: 16 residues. Trimming took off 3 bases at V and 0 bases at J, with 12 bases between the two ends. The germline CDR1 and CDR2 sequences are KGHSH and LQKENI.

There are many counts of this clonotype. CDR3 protein: CASREEVYGYTF. In DNA, the CDR3 is TGTGCCAGCAGGGAGGAAGTATATGGCTACACCTTC. The chain has TRBV2 and TRBJ1-2, with unresolved D. Germline assignment: CDR1 SNHLY and CDR2 FYNNEI. This CDR3 has 12 residues. The V end lost 6 bases, the J end lost 5 bases, and 10 bases lay between the germline ends.

This clonotype has ten or more counts. The chain links TRBV27 to TRBJ1-2; TRBD1 matches 8 bases. The V segment lost 4 bases and the J segment 3 bases; nucleotides outside the gene matches: 7. CDR1 and CDR2 from the germline V gene are MNHEY and SMNVEV (reference sequence). This CDR3 region has 15 residues. The CDR3 loop reads CASSWGQDAYYGYTF. The DNA for the CDR3 is TGTGCCAGCAGTTGGGGACAGGATGCCTACTATGGCTACACCTTC.

This clonotype has more than one count but fewer than ten. The gene calls are TRBV5-4 and TRBJ2-3; TRBD2 agrees at 12 bases. CDR1 SGHNT and CDR2 YYREEE come from the germline V gene (reference sequence). V lost 0 bases and J lost 5; bases outside the gene matches: 1. The length of the CDR3 is 15 residues. CDR3 protein: CASSLGLAGVDTQYF. Written as DNA, the CDR3 is TGTGCCAGCAGCTTGGGACTAGCGGGGGTAGATACGCAGTATTTT.

Notes on this clonotype: A much larger clone lies one base from this, so it may be a read error. In nucleotides, the CDR3 is TGTGCCAGCAGTGTAAAGGTGTACCCTTACGAGCAGTACTTC. Amino acids: CASSVKVYPYEQYF. This chain uses TRBV2 with TRBJ2-7, with unresolved D. Trimming took off 4 bases at V and 4 bases at J, with 14 bases between the two ends. The length of the CDR3 is 14 residues. The V gene's germline CDR1 is SNHLY and CDR2 FYNNEI.

The table lists this clonotype with many counts. This sequence joins TRBV7-3 and TRBJ2-5, with TRBD1 as a possible D gene (6 bases). The CDR3 sequence is 14 residues long. V gave up 4 bases and J gave up 3 bases, with 12 bases separating them. Germline V CDR1 and CDR2: SGHTA, FQGTGA. The CDR3, as DNA: TGTGCCAGCAGCTCCACAGGGATTGAAGAGACCCAGTACTTC. It is translated as CASSSTGIEETQYF.